Below, one T cell receptor (beta chain) is given with its context. What it binds is unknown. These data come from a study of cytomegalovirus exposure and HLA in healthy donors. Findings of the study overall: A later analysis found common viral pathogens apparently linked to several of the most significant clusters. The HLA-A and HLA-B alleles of most subjects were reportedly predicted accurately from TCR beta sequences.

With 4 bases removed from V and 2 bases from J, the gap between germline ends came to 8 bases. The CDR3 runs to 13 residues. CDR1 is MDHEN, CDR2 SYDVKM, per germline. It was with 60 Vbeta and 13 Jbeta primers that the PCR ran. Original processing methods: Unique TCR beta chains totaled approximately 83 million in a later count, with approximately 10 million of them shared. Method: immunoSEQ multiplex PCR; TCRdb's copy keeps in-frame clones and lacks some. V and J calls plus clone size are reproduced from that table; the DNA served to infer D and trimming. The repertoire holds fewer than 250,000 clones, with 60% to 80% as singletons.

This sequence was found in a male donor in good health and CMV-seronegative. The chain carries TRBV28 and TRBJ2-5; D call uncertain. The specimen sequenced was PBMCs. CDR3 nucleotides: TGTGCCAGCAGTTCTACAGAACAAGAGACCCAGTACTTC. Translation: CASSSTEQETQYF.